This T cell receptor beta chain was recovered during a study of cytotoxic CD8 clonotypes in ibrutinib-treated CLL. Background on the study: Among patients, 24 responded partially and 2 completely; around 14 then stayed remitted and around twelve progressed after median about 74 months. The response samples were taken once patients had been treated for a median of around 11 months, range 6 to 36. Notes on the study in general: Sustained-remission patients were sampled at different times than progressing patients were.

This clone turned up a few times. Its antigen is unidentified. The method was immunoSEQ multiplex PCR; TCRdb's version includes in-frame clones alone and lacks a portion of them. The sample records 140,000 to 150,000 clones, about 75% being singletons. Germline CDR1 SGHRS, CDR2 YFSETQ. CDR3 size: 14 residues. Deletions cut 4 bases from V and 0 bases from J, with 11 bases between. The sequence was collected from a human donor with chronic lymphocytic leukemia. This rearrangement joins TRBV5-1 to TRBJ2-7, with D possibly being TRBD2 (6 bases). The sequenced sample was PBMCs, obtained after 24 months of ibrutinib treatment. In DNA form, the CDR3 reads TGCGCCAGCAGCCGCGGGGCCGACTCCTACGAGCAGTACTTC. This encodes CASSRGADSYEQYF.